This T cell receptor (beta chain) was recovered during a study of T cell responses to AZD1222 COVID-19 vaccine. CDR1 is LNHDA and CDR2 is SQIVND in the germline V gene (reference sequence). The CDR3 extends over 14 amino acids. With 3 bases removed from V and 8 bases from J, the gap between germline ends came to 16 bases. The repertoire was sequenced with immunoSEQ multiplex PCR; TCRdb's copy has only in-frame clones and lacks some. The sample holds roughly 45,000 clones, roughly 88% seen once. The clonotype originates from an adult who received the AZD1222 COVID-19 vaccine. Sequenced material: peripheral blood, taken 28 days after the second AZD1222 dose. This sequence joins TRBV19 and TRBJ1-2, with D unclear. CDR3 DNA sequence: TGTGCCAGTAGTATTCAGCACAAGACCCAAGGCTACACCTTC. As protein: CASSIQHKTQGYTF.